The TCR beta chain described here comes from a study of regulatory T cells in long-lasting Graves disease. This clonotype was seen repeatedly, ten times or more. Time point: newly diagnosed GD, antithyroid drugs for less than 3 months. PBMC RNA was the source of the TCR library. Building the TCR beta libraries relied on iRepertoire HTBI primers, and CDR3 regions underwent Arm-PCR. TCRdb independently ran MiXCR on the multiplex PCR reads; one entry per CDR3 protein. The sample includes around 450,000 distinct CDR3 sequences, over 14% of them seen just once. This CDR3 contains 14 residues. V was shortened by 2 bases and J by 3 bases, with 10 bases between the two germline ends. From germline, CDR1 is MGHDK and CDR2 SYGVNS. This sample was shared with a second study, whose subject was T cells in Graves' hyperthyroidism and ophthalmopathy.

The source was peripheral blood mononuclear cells (PBMCs), collected at new diagnosis, from a patient treated with antithyroid drugs. The chain links TRBV25-1 to TRBJ2-5; D gene unclear. The source is a woman between 40 and 55 years old with Graves disease. The CDR3 sequence is CASSERAEEETQYF. The DNA of the CDR3 is TGTGCCAGCAGTGAAAGGGCAGAAGAAGAGACCCAGTACTTC.